This passage covers 8 T cell receptor beta chains from one sample sequenced in a study of blood T cell repertoires in COVID-19. TCRdb's copy holds only in-frame clones and misses some; the assay was immunoSEQ multiplex PCR. Of some 67,000 clones listed, 75% to 90% are singletons. The sample was peripheral blood. All receptors derive from a man between 45 and 60 years old with active COVID-19.

The rearrangement joins TRBV5-4 to TRBJ1-1, with D unclear. The V gene lost 0 bases and the J gene lost 1 base, with 7 bases spanning the gap. Germline CDR1 reads SGHNT; CDR2 reads YYREEE (reference sequence). The CDR3 loop spans 14 amino acids. The CDR3 DNA sequence: TGTGCCAGCAGCTTGGCCGGAGGGAACACTGAAGCTTTCTTT. Its protein is CASSLAGGNTEAFF.

This clone was detected once. The J gene is TRBJ2-7, the V gene TRBV24-1, with 7 bases aligning to TRBD1. V trimming: 5 bases; J trimming: 2 bases; junction bases outside the gene matches: 5. The CDR3 spans 14 residues. The germline V gene encodes CDR1 KGHDR and CDR2 SFDVKD. DNA of the CDR3: TGTGCCACCAGTGGACAGGGATCGCCCTACGAGCAGTACTTC. This translates into CATSGQGSPYEQYF.

Only one count was recorded for this clone. The chain has TRBV5-1 and TRBJ2-1, with 11 bases fitting TRBD2. This CDR3 comprises 16 residues. Germline V gives CDR1 SGHRS, CDR2 YFSETQ. V gave up 0 bases and J gave up 8 bases; unmatched junction bases: 7. CDR3 DNA: TGCGCCAGCAGCTTGGGGCTAGCGGGAGGCCGGGATGAGCAGTTCTTC. It is translated as CASSLGLAGGRDEQFF.

This rearrangement joins TRBV19 to TRBJ2-6; the D gene is possibly TRBD2 (7 bases). CDR3 length: 16 amino acids. The V gene's germline CDR1 is LNHDA and CDR2 SQIVND (reference sequence). V lost 5 bases, J lost 3 bases, and 14 bases lay in between. The CDR3 region is CASSRRGPGGANVLTF. CDR3 nucleotide sequence: TGTGCCAGTAGTCGGCGGGGGCCCGGTGGGGCCAACGTCCTGACTTTC.

The chain links TRBV7-3 to TRBJ1-1; 7 bases map to TRBD1. The CDR3 extends over 16 amino acids. Germline V gene lookup returns CDR1 SGHTA and CDR2 FQGTGA. The J segment lost 1 base and the V segment lost 0 bases, leaving 5 bases of the junction unmatched. The CDR3 DNA sequence: TGTGCCAGCAGCTTAACCGGGACAGCTCAGAACACTGAAGCTTTCTTT. Translated: CASSLTGTAQNTEAFF.

The rearrangement uses TRBV7-9 and TRBJ1-1, with D uncertain. The CDR3 has 12 amino acids. CDR1 and CDR2 (germline): SEHNR, FQNEAQ (reference sequence). V lost 3 bases to trimming and J lost 5 bases, with 7 bases between them. CDR3 residues: CASSLHSTEAFF. As DNA, the CDR3 is TGTGCCAGCAGCTTGCACTCTACTGAAGCTTTCTTT.

This chain joins TRBV5-1 and TRBJ1-2; D unclear. The CDR3 totals 13 residues. Trimming pared 0 bases from V and 1 base from J, leaving 4 bases between. From germline, CDR1 is SGHRS and CDR2 YFSETQ. The CDR3 nucleotides read TGCGCCAGCAGCTTGGTCAGTAACTATGGCTACACCTTC. Translation gives CASSLVSNYGYTF.

The V and J genes are TRBV19 and TRBJ1-2, with a tentative D call TRBD1 (5 bases). Between the trimmed V and J ends, which lost 5 bases and 0 bases, there was a span of 16 bases. The germline V gene has CDR1 LNHDA and CDR2 SQIVND (reference sequence). CDR3 length equals 16 residues. This CDR3 reads CASSRGGQPANYGYTF. In DNA, the CDR3 is TGTGCCAGTAGTCGGGGGGGTCAACCGGCTAACTATGGCTACACCTTC.